Presented here are 25 T cell receptor beta chains from one specimen sequenced in a study of blood T cells in healthy people across ages. Using a J-beta primer mix together with a sample-barcoded 5' primer, a second PCR was run for about 7 to 12 cycles. Using its own MiXCR run on the 5' RACE reads, TCRdb lists one record per CDR3 protein. The sample includes 600,000 or so distinct CDR3 sequences, roughly 30% of them seen just once. The specimen sequenced was blood. The receptors come from a woman older than 75 in good health.

This clonotype was counted at least ten times. This chain joins TRBV7-6 and TRBJ2-1; 8 nucleotides agree with TRBD2. The junction had 3 bases not matched to a gene; V was cut back by 1 base and J by 1 base. In germline, CDR1 is SGHVS, CDR2 FNYEAQ. The CDR3 spans 16 residues. As DNA, the CDR3 is TGTGCCAGCAGCTTAGGTGGCGGGGGGTCCTACAATGAGCAGTTCTTC. Translating gives CASSLGGGGSYNEQFF.

The chain is built from TRBV15 and TRBJ1-1; D gene unclear. In germline, CDR1 is LNHNV, CDR2 YYDKDF (reference sequence). V was clipped by 0 bases and J by 9 bases, with 11 bases between them. This CDR3 contains 13 residues. The CDR3 reads CATSRDAAAKAFF. CDR3 in DNA: TGTGCCACCAGCAGAGATGCGGCAGCTAAAGCTTTCTTT.

CDR3 in amino acids: CASRAYWVSSYEQYF. CDR3 DNA sequence: TGTGCCAGCAGGGCCTACTGGGTCTCCTCATACGAGCAGTACTTC. V gene TRBV27 combines with J gene TRBJ2-7, with D unresolved. Trimming pared 6 bases from V and 4 bases from J, leaving 19 bases between. The length of the CDR3 is 15 residues. From germline, CDR1 is MNHEY and CDR2 SMNVEV (reference sequence).

This clonotype was picked up a small number of times. A much larger clonotype is one base distant, so this may be a read error. The chain is built from TRBV28 and TRBJ2-3; D ambiguous. The CDR3 is 14 residues long. Trimming removed 4 bases from V and 0 bases from J, with 8 bases in between. Germline V gene sequence: CDR1 MDHEN, CDR2 SYDVKM. As DNA, the CDR3 is TGTGCCAGCAGTTGGGCAGCTAGCACAGATACGCAGTATTTT. Encoded protein: CASSWAASTDTQYF.

This chain links TRBV10-3 with TRBJ1-2, with 9 bases that match TRBD1. The CDR3 has 14 amino acids. CDR1 is ENHRY, CDR2 SYGVKD, per germline. V shed 7 bases and J 7 bases; nucleotides not matched to a gene: 10. Here the CDR3 DNA reads TGTGCCATCACACAGCAACAGGGGGCGTCTGGCTACACCTTC. The encoded protein is CAITQQQGASGYTF.

V and J are TRBV2 and TRBJ2-3; D uncertain. Trimming pared 5 bases from V and 6 bases from J, leaving 9 bases between. The CDR3 sequence is 12 residues long. Germline CDR1 is SNHLY and CDR2 is FYNNEI. The CDR3 region has the DNA TGTGCCAGCAGTAACATGTGGGATACGCAGTATTTT. This gives the protein CASSNMWDTQYF.

The sample holds many counts of this clonotype. The genes are TRBV12-3 or TRBV12-4 and TRBJ2-3, with D unclear. The CDR3 sequence is 14 residues long. The V end lost 3 bases, the J end lost 2 bases, and 9 bases lay between the germline ends. The CDR3 sequence is CASSFWQLTDTQYF. CDR3 sequence (DNA): TGTGCCAGCAGTTTTTGGCAGCTCACAGATACGCAGTATTTT.

This clonotype was found a few times. The J gene is TRBJ2-3, the V gene TRBV5-6; 8 nucleotides match TRBD1. The CDR3 contains 15 residues. Germline V gene data show CDR1 as SGHDT and CDR2 as YYEEEE. The junction had 7 bases not matched to a gene; V was cut back by 2 bases and J by 5 bases. CDR3 protein: CASSFRRQGRDTQYF. The CDR3 DNA reads as TGTGCCAGCAGCTTTCGTAGACAGGGGCGAGATACGCAGTATTTT.

The genes are TRBV7-2 and TRBJ1-2, with TRBD1 matching over 10 bases. Germline lookup yields CDR1 SGHTA and CDR2 FQGNSA. The CDR3 length is 15 residues. V shed 1 base, J shed 5 bases, and the junction held 4 bases outside the gene matches. This CDR3 reads CASSLGDRGRYGYTF. The CDR3 bases are TGTGCCAGCAGCTTAGGCGACAGGGGGCGTTATGGCTACACCTTC.

V gene TRBV20-1 combines with J gene TRBJ2-5; D possibly corresponds to TRBD2 (5 bases). Germline V gives CDR1 DFQATT, CDR2 SNEGSKA (reference sequence). V was trimmed by 6 bases and J by 11 bases, leaving 28 bases between them. There are 15 residues in the CDR3. The CDR3 sequence: CSAFRGAASYNEQYF. Written as DNA, the CDR3 is TGCAGTGCCTTTCGGGGAGCGGCGAGCTACAATGAGCAGTACTTC.

This chain joins TRBV6-5 and TRBJ2-3; 14 positions match TRBD2. V lost 4 bases to trimming and J lost 1 base; unmatched junction nucleotides: 13. CDR1 and CDR2 from the germline V gene are MNHEY and SVGAGI. The CDR3 has 20 residues. The CDR3 reads CASSSRTSGGPRRGTDTQYF. Written as DNA, the CDR3 is TGTGCCAGCAGTTCTCGGACTAGCGGGGGGCCACGCCGCGGCACAGATACGCAGTATTTT.

This clonotype was counted ten times or more. The gene calls are TRBV29-1 and TRBJ2-1, with TRBD2 matching 8 bases. CDR3 size: 14 residues. Germline V CDR1 and CDR2: SQVTM, ANQGSEA. With 7 bases clipped from V and 6 bases from J, the junction kept 11 bases outside the gene matches. The CDR3 DNA is TGCAGCGGGGACGGGACTAGGGGGGGCAATGAGCAGTTCTTC. It codes for CSGDGTRGGNEQFF.

In regard to this clonotype: This clone may be a read error of a much larger clone one base away. The chain is built from TRBV6-6 and TRBJ2-1; weak D call: TRBD1 (5 bases). The J call may be faulty, since TRBJ2-7 better matches the DNA end. This CDR3 is 15 amino acids long. CDR1 is MNHNY, CDR2 SVGAGI, per germline (reference sequence). The CDR3 spells CASNPRQKQDYEQYF. As DNA, the CDR3 is TGTGCCAGCAACCCCAGACAGAAGCAAGACTACGAGCAGTACTTC.

This clonotype has at least ten counts. V gene TRBV12-3 or TRBV12-4 combines with J gene TRBJ2-3; D may correspond to TRBD1 or TRBD2 (5 bases each). This CDR3 comprises 14 residues. Trimming shortened V by 3 bases and J by 2 bases, and 9 bases separated the two germline ends. CDR3 DNA sequence: TGTGCCAGCAGTTTGGACGGGGCCACAGATACGCAGTATTTT. Protein: CASSLDGATDTQYF.

With respect to this clonotype: With a much larger clone just one base away, this may be a read error. The chain carries TRBV4-3 and TRBJ2-1; TRBD2 matches at 9 bases. The CDR3 is 17 amino acids. Germline V lookup: CDR1 LGHNA, CDR2 YSLEER. The CDR3 coding sequence is TGCGCCAGCAGCCAAGAGGATGTAGCGGGGGCATACAATGAGCGGTTCTTC. Its translation: CASSQEDVAGAYNERFF.

This clonotype occurred many times. V and J are TRBV9 and TRBJ2-1; either TRBD1 or TRBD2 may fit D (6 bases each). The length of the CDR3 is 13 residues. Trimming removed 0 bases from V and 13 bases from J, with 14 bases in between. Germline V gives CDR1 SGDLS, CDR2 YYNGEE. The DNA of the CDR3 is TGTGCCAGCAGCGTAGGAGGGGGGACTGAACAGTTCTTC. Translation: CASSVGGGTEQFF.

This clonotype was counted between two and nine times. This may stem from a read error, because a much larger clone lies one nucleotide away. J is TRBJ2-5 and V is TRBV12-3 or TRBV12-4, with a weak D call TRBD1 (5 bases). The V end lost 5 bases, the J end lost 5 bases, and 18 bases lay between the germline ends. This CDR3 is built from 15 residues. The CDR3 loop reads CASSLTNRIGETQYF. CDR3 nucleotide sequence: TGTGCCAGCAGTCTAACCAACAGGATTGGGGAGACCCAGTACTTC.

The chain couples TRBV3-1 to TRBJ2-2; D remains unclear. Between the trimmed V and J ends, which lost 0 bases and 7 bases, there was a span of 6 bases. The CDR3 extends over 13 amino acids. Germline V CDR1 and CDR2: LGHDT, YNNKEL (reference sequence). Here the CDR3 DNA reads TGTGCCAGCAGCCAAGATCCTGGCGGGGAGCTGTTTTTT. Its protein product is CASSQDPGGELFF.

This clonotype was observed many times. V gene TRBV20-1 combines with J gene TRBJ2-5; D gene unclear. V lost 7 bases and J 5 bases, leaving 20 bases between the germline ends. CDR1 is DFQATT, CDR2 SNEGSKA, per germline (reference sequence). The CDR3 contains 14 residues. CDR3 DNA sequence: TGCAGTGTCCGCCCTCCGGGCCTCGGGGAGACCCAGTACTTC. Protein sequence: CSVRPPGLGETQYF.

This chain joins TRBV2 and TRBJ2-5, with a tentative D call TRBD2 (5 bases). CDR1 is SNHLY and CDR2 is FYNNEI in the germline V gene. This CDR3 is built from 14 residues. V lost 0 bases, J lost 2 bases, and 7 bases lay in between. The chain's CDR3 is CASSEATGQETQYF. As DNA, the CDR3 is TGTGCCAGCAGTGAAGCGACGGGGCAAGAGACCCAGTACTTC.

Regarding this clonotype: An end of the junction does not agree with germline; a read error may underlie this. The chain has TRBV7-3 and TRBJ1-1; D not certain. Looked up from germline, CDR1 is SGHTA and CDR2 is FQGTGA. This CDR3 comprises 13 residues. The CDR3 loop is CASSLFGNTEAFF. The CDR3 DNA sequence: TGCGCCAGCAGCTTGTTTGGGAACACTGAAGCTTTCTTT.

Regarding this clonotype: With a much larger clone just one base away, this may be a read error. This sequence joins TRBV5-6 and TRBJ2-5; the match to TRBD2 covers 9 bases. Germline values: CDR1 SGHDT, CDR2 YYEEEE. CDR3 length: 16 residues. The CDR3: CASSSSSGGHQGTQYF. The CDR3, as DNA: TGTGCCAGCAGTTCGTCGAGCGGGGGGCATCAAGGGACCCAGTACTTC.

On this clonotype: This may stem from a read error, because a much larger clone lies one nucleotide away. This chain joins TRBV20-1 and TRBJ1-2; no reliable D call. Germline-derived CDR1 and CDR2 are DFQATT and SNEGSKA (reference sequence). The CDR3 spans 12 residues. The CDR3 here is CGARDRVYGYTF. The CDR3 DNA sequence: TGCGGTGCTAGAGATCGCGTCTATGGCTACACCTTC.

This clonotype occurred many times. The genes are TRBV20-1 and TRBJ2-3; the D gene could be TRBD1 or TRBD2 (5 bases each). Trimming stripped 3 bases from V and 2 bases from J, with 6 bases between. The germline V gene encodes CDR1 DFQATT and CDR2 SNEGSKA (reference sequence). The CDR3 is made up of 12 amino acids. CDR3 sequence reads: CSASGATDTQYF. DNA of the CDR3: TGCAGTGCTAGCGGGGCCACAGATACGCAGTATTTT.

In its sample, this clonotype was seen a few times. Since a much larger clone is just one base distant, this may be a read error. The V call is TRBV4-2, the J call TRBJ2-3; 8 bases agree with TRBD2. Trimming took 6 bases from V and 5 from J; bases not matched to a gene: 10. Germline CDR1 is LGHNA and CDR2 is YNFKEQ. The CDR3 is 15 amino acids. For the CDR3, the DNA is TGTGCCAGCAGTTTGGGCGGGGGGCAGGGAGATACGCAGTATTTT. Translation gives CASSLGGGQGDTQYF.